This entry lists 14 T cell receptor beta chains sequenced from one sample in a study of CD8 T cells in ankylosing spondylitis. MiXCR, applied by TCRdb to the 5' RACE reads, yields one record per CDR3 protein. The sample lists some 250,000 distinct CDR3 sequences; roughly 25% were seen once. Sequencing input: blood, either unsorted or a sorted T cell fraction (not recorded which). The receptors were sampled from a male donor with ankylosing spondylitis or in good health (not recorded which).

In its sample, this clonotype was seen many times. V gene TRBV28 combines with J gene TRBJ2-5; TRBD2 aligns across 14 bases. Germline V gene sequence: CDR1 MDHEN, CDR2 SYDVKM. The junction had 9 bases not matched to a gene; V was cut back by 7 bases and J by 5 bases. The CDR3 contains 16 residues. This CDR3 is CASNLPGLAGVETQYF. The CDR3 coding sequence is TGTGCCAGCAACCTCCCGGGACTAGCGGGGGTTGAGACCCAGTACTTC.

This clonotype appeared many times. V gene TRBV5-1 combines with J gene TRBJ2-3, with a tentative D call TRBD1 (5 bases). The CDR3 has 12 residues. Trimming cost V 0 bases and J 6 bases, with 5 bases left between them. CDR1 is SGHRS and CDR2 is YFSETQ in the germline V gene. The chain's CDR3 is CASSLEGDTQYF. The CDR3 DNA follows: TGCGCCAGCAGCTTGGAGGGGGATACGCAGTATTTT.

In its sample, this clonotype was seen many times. The rearrangement joins TRBV12-3 or TRBV12-4 to TRBJ1-6; D remains ambiguous. This CDR3 is built from 13 residues. The V end lost 7 bases, the J end lost 7 bases, and 11 bases lay between the germline ends. The CDR3 DNA is TGTGCCAGCAAGATGGGCGACAATTCACCCCTCCACTTT. It specifies CASKMGDNSPLHF.

This clonotype was counted a few times. The rearrangement links TRBV18 to TRBJ2-7; 10 nucleotides agree with TRBD1. CDR3 size: 15 residues. Germline V gene sequence: CDR1 KGHSH, CDR2 LQKENI. Unmatched junction bases numbered 9, after V lost 4 bases and J lost 6 bases. The CDR3 is CASSLSTGTGVEQYF. The CDR3 coding sequence is TGTGCCAGCTCACTTTCGACCGGGACAGGGGTCGAGCAGTACTTC.

The V call is TRBV7-2, the J call TRBJ2-5; D is uncertain. The V and J ends lost 5 bases and 5 bases respectively, with 12 bases between them. Germline CDR1 is SGHTA and CDR2 is FQGNSA. The CDR3 runs 13 residues. The CDR3 DNA sequence: TGTGCCAGCAGCCCAGCTTTCCACGAGACCCAGTACTTC. Translated: CASSPAFHETQYF.

This chain uses TRBV20-1 with TRBJ2-5; 12 nucleotides align to TRBD2. V was pared by 0 bases and J by 6 bases, with 8 bases of the junction left unmatched. The CDR3 consists of 16 residues. The germline CDR1 and CDR2 sequences are DFQATT and SNEGSKA (reference sequence). Here the CDR3 reads CSARDPTSGGKKTQYF. The CDR3 DNA reads as TGCAGTGCTAGAGATCCCACTAGCGGGGGGAAGAAGACCCAGTACTTC.

V usage is TRBV20-1 and J usage is TRBJ2-1; 9 bases fit TRBD1. This CDR3 spans 13 amino acids. CDR1 DFQATT and CDR2 SNEGSKA come from the germline V gene (reference sequence). The CDR3 sequence is CSAQGAPYNEQFF. As DNA, the CDR3 is TGCAGCGCACAGGGGGCCCCCTACAATGAGCAGTTCTTC.

The chain is built from TRBV6-1 and TRBJ1-1, with D perhaps matching TRBD1 (6 bases). Trimming left V 7 bases short and J 3 bases short, with 15 bases between. From germline, CDR1 is MNHNS and CDR2 SASEGT. The CDR3 contains 14 residues. The CDR3: CASTKAAGDTEAFF. Here the CDR3 DNA reads TGTGCCAGCACCAAAGCGGCAGGGGACACTGAAGCTTTCTTT.

This clonotype has ten or more counts. The V and J genes are TRBV12-3 or TRBV12-4 and TRBJ2-1; 13 positions agree with TRBD2. With V trimmed by 5 bases and J by 4 bases, 8 bases remained unmatched. The CDR3 length is 17 residues. The DNA of the CDR3 is TGTGCCAGCAGTGGACGGACTAGCGGGGGATTATACAATGAGCAGTTCTTC. Translating gives CASSGRTSGGLYNEQFF.

Ten or more counts support this clonotype. The V gene is TRBV7-2, the J gene TRBJ2-1, with 15 nucleotides matching TRBD2. This CDR3 is 14 amino acids long. CDR1 SGHTA and CDR2 FQGNSA come from the germline V gene. V was clipped by 5 bases and J by 8 bases; unmatched bases: 1. This CDR3 is CASSRTSGGDEQFF. The CDR3 coding sequence is TGTGCCAGCAGCCGGACTAGCGGGGGGGATGAGCAGTTCTTC.

This clonotype has at least ten counts. This sequence joins TRBV20-1 and TRBJ2-7; maybe TRBD1 (6 bases). The length of the CDR3 is 11 residues. Per germline, CDR1 DFQATT and CDR2 SNEGSKA (reference sequence). V shed 3 bases and J shed 5 bases, with 8 bases lying between them. The CDR3 here is CSASHRDEQYF. The CDR3, as DNA: TGCAGTGCTAGCCACAGGGACGAGCAGTACTTC.

The CDR3, as DNA: TGTGCCAGCTGGACTAGCATAACAGATACGCAGTATTTT. Translated: CASWTSITDTQYF. This chain connects TRBV6-6 to TRBJ2-3; 8 positions agree with TRBD2. This CDR3 contains 13 residues. The germline gives CDR1 MNHNY, CDR2 SVGAGI (reference sequence). J lost 3 bases, V lost 8 bases, and 4 bases had no gene match.

The V gene is TRBV7-6, the J gene TRBJ2-5, with TRBD2 matching over 10 bases. The CDR3 is 17 residues long. Germline CDR1 reads SGHVS; CDR2 reads FNYEAQ. Unmatched junction bases numbered 19, after V lost 11 bases and J lost 4 bases. For the CDR3, the DNA is TGTGCCTCAAGCCCACCCCTTAGCGGGGGGTCTAGAGAGACCCAGTACTTC. Its translation is CASSPPLSGGSRETQYF.

J is TRBJ1-1 and V is TRBV20-1; D uncertain. Germline values: CDR1 DFQATT, CDR2 SNEGSKA (reference sequence). V was trimmed by 1 base and J by 2 bases, leaving 14 bases between them. The CDR3 loop spans 15 amino acids. DNA for the CDR3: TGCAGTGCTAGAGTAGGCAGCGTTGAAAACACTGAAGCTTTCTTT. Its protein product is CSARVGSVENTEAFF.